Presented here are 32 T cell receptor beta chains from one specimen sequenced in a study of CD8 T cells in ankylosing spondylitis. MiXCR was run by TCRdb on the 5' RACE reads, yielding one entry per CDR3 protein. The sample lists 270,000 or so distinct CDR3 sequences; 15% to 20% were seen once. Material: blood, either unsorted or a sorted T cell fraction (not recorded which). The receptors were sampled from a male donor with ankylosing spondylitis or in good health (not recorded which).

This chain joins TRBV4-1 and TRBJ2-5; 14 bases match TRBD2. The CDR3 runs 18 residues. With 2 bases clipped from V and 4 bases from J, the junction kept 9 bases outside the gene matches. CDR1 and CDR2 (germline): MGHRA, YSYEKL. The CDR3 region is CASSQFPGLAGEGETQYF. CDR3 sequence (DNA): TGCGCCAGCAGCCAATTTCCGGGACTAGCGGGAGAGGGAGAGACCCAGTACTTC.

This clonotype was recorded at least ten times. The genes are TRBV20-1 and TRBJ2-3; 7 nucleotides line up with TRBD2. With V trimmed by 5 bases and J by 4 bases, 12 bases remained unmatched. This CDR3 contains 15 residues. Germline loops: CDR1 DFQATT, CDR2 SNEGSKA (reference sequence). CDR3: CSAGGAGVWPDTQYF. As DNA, the CDR3 is TGCAGTGCTGGAGGGGCGGGAGTCTGGCCAGATACGCAGTATTTT.

This chain connects TRBV29-1 to TRBJ2-7, with 8 bases identical to TRBD1. The J segment lost 6 bases and the V segment lost 0 bases, leaving 1 base of the junction unmatched. CDR3 length equals 12 residues. Germline CDR1 is SQVTM and CDR2 is ANQGSEA. The CDR3 reads CSVEDGQGEQYF. Here the CDR3 DNA reads TGCAGCGTTGAAGATGGACAGGGCGAGCAGTACTTC.

The J gene is TRBJ2-2, the V gene TRBV7-9; TRBD2 aligns across 7 bases. The CDR3 is made up of 17 amino acids. Germline V gene sequence: CDR1 SEHNR, CDR2 FQNEAQ (reference sequence). V lost 5 bases and J lost 5; bases outside the gene matches: 14. The CDR3 DNA sequence: TGTGCCAGCAGCCCCCCCCTATGGGGAGGGCCGACCGGGGAGCTGTTTTTT. Protein: CASSPPLWGGPTGELFF.

This clonotype occurred a few times. The chain combines TRBV5-1 with TRBJ2-5; D gene unclear. Germline V gives CDR1 SGHRS, CDR2 YFSETQ. This CDR3 has 18 amino acids. V was trimmed by 2 bases and J by 2 bases, leaving 22 bases between them. The CDR3 sequence: CASSFVRSVSGIQETQYF. CDR3 nucleotide sequence: TGCGCCAGCAGCTTTGTCAGGTCCGTTTCGGGCATACAAGAGACCCAGTACTTC.

This clonotype was detected only a few times. The chain joins TRBV5-6 to TRBJ2-1, with D unclear. CDR3 length: 13 amino acids. The V end was cut by 5 bases, the J end by 6 bases, with 12 bases between. Germline CDR1 and CDR2: SGHDT and YYEEEE. Here the CDR3 reads CASSSDWINEQFF. The CDR3 DNA reads TGTGCCAGCAGTTCCGACTGGATCAATGAGCAGTTCTTC.

This chain connects TRBV9 to TRBJ2-1, with 10 bases that match TRBD1. CDR3 length: 15 residues. Germline V lookup: CDR1 SGDLS, CDR2 YYNGEE. V dropped 5 bases and J dropped 7; count of bases not matched to a gene: 9. Here the CDR3 reads CASSPRDRGPNEQFF. The CDR3 DNA follows: TGTGCCAGCAGTCCCCGGGACAGGGGCCCAAATGAGCAGTTCTTC.

The gene calls are TRBV4-1 and TRBJ2-2, with D perhaps TRBD2 (5 bases). V lost 4 bases and J 4 bases, leaving 13 bases between the germline ends. Germline V CDR1 and CDR2: MGHRA, YSYEKL. CDR3 length equals 15 residues. CDR3 sequence (DNA): TGCGCCAGCAGCCCCGACGGACTGGTCACCGGGGAGCTGTTTTTT. It is translated as CASSPDGLVTGELFF.

The CDR3 bases are TGCAGCGTTGTGGATCGACCGATACCGGGACAGGTAACCTACGAGCAGTACTTC. It codes for CSVVDRPIPGQVTYEQYF. The genes are TRBV29-1 and TRBJ2-7; TRBD1 aligns across 8 bases. This CDR3 is built from 18 residues. Unmatched junction bases numbered 19, after V lost 4 bases and J lost 2 bases. CDR1 SQVTM and CDR2 ANQGSEA come from the germline V gene.

This clonotype was counted many times. The chain has TRBV29-1 and TRBJ2-1; no definite D call. V gave up 4 bases and J gave up 1 base, with 11 bases separating them. CDR1 and CDR2 (germline): SQVTM, ANQGSEA. The CDR3 runs 14 residues. CDR3 residues: CSVVRVGSYNEQFF. CDR3 sequence (DNA): TGCAGCGTTGTTCGGGTCGGGTCCTACAATGAGCAGTTCTTC.

The genes are TRBV29-1 and TRBJ2-1, with D possibly being TRBD2 (7 bases). Germline V gene lookup returns CDR1 SQVTM and CDR2 ANQGSEA. V gave up 0 bases and J gave up 0 bases, with 21 bases separating them. This CDR3 region has 19 residues. For the CDR3, the DNA is TGCAGCGTTGAAGATCAGGGGAAGCGGGATTACCTCTCCTACAATGAGCAGTTCTTC. The encoded protein is CSVEDQGKRDYLSYNEQFF.

This clonotype was seen a handful of times. The chain carries TRBV12-3 or TRBV12-4 and TRBJ2-1; 10 bases align to TRBD2. The ends lost 5 bases at V and 8 bases at J; junction bases unmatched: 6. The CDR3 length is 14 residues. The CDR3 bases are TGTGCCAGCAGTCCCAGCGGGAGGGGTCATGAGCAGTTCTTC. It specifies CASSPSGRGHEQFF.

The V call is TRBV5-1, the J call TRBJ1-2; D uncertain. CDR1 is SGHRS and CDR2 is YFSETQ in the germline V gene. V was pared by 0 bases and J by 4 bases, with 7 bases between. The CDR3 covers 13 residues. The CDR3 spells CASSLEPGYGYTF. CDR3 in DNA: TGCGCCAGCAGCTTGGAGCCGGGCTATGGCTACACCTTC.

This chain joins TRBV5-6 and TRBJ2-2, with D unclear. Trimming cost V 0 bases and J 4 bases, with 10 bases left between them. Germline CDR1 and CDR2: SGHDT and YYEEEE. This CDR3 contains 15 residues. The CDR3 here is CASSLGPSGTGELFF. As DNA, the CDR3 is TGTGCCAGCAGCTTGGGACCCTCGGGCACCGGGGAGCTGTTTTTT.

This chain uses TRBV7-9 with TRBJ2-7; 7 nucleotides match TRBD1. The CDR3 has 14 residues. J lost 5 bases, V lost 1 base, and 5 bases had no gene match. Germline assignment: CDR1 SEHNR and CDR2 FQNEAQ (reference sequence). DNA for the CDR3: TGTGCCAGCAGCTTAGGGCAGGGGGTGGACGAGCAGTACTTC. Translation: CASSLGQGVDEQYF.

This clonotype came up many times. The gene calls are TRBV6-1 and TRBJ2-2, with 11 nucleotides matching TRBD2. CDR1 and CDR2 (germline): MNHNS, SASEGT. This CDR3 region has 16 residues. Losses at the gene ends were 6 bases for V and 3 bases for J; bases not matched to a gene: 6. The CDR3 DNA sequence: TGTGCCAGCAGCTTTCGACTAGCGGGATACACCGGGGAGCTGTTTTTT. Translated, it gives CASSFRLAGYTGELFF.

This clonotype was counted a few times. The chain couples TRBV27 to TRBJ1-3; possible D gene TRBD1, 5 bases. The V gene lost 3 bases and the J gene lost 8 bases, with 11 bases spanning the gap. CDR1 is MNHEY and CDR2 is SMNVEV in the germline V gene (reference sequence). CDR3 size: 13 residues. For the CDR3, the DNA is TGTGCCAGCAGTTTCAGCAGGGCAGACACCATATATTTT. Translation: CASSFSRADTIYF.

This clonotype occurred many times. V and J are TRBV4-1 and TRBJ1-1, with D hard to call. The CDR3 covers 14 residues. Germline V gives CDR1 MGHRA, CDR2 YSYEKL. V was shortened by 0 bases and J by 5 bases, with 10 bases between the two germline ends. For the CDR3, the DNA is TGCGCCAGCAGCCAAGATCGGTCAGTAACTGAAGCTTTCTTT. Translating it yields CASSQDRSVTEAFF.

This chain joins TRBV20-1 and TRBJ2-4; tentatively, D is TRBD2 (5 bases). Germline CDR1 DFQATT, CDR2 SNEGSKA (reference sequence). V lost 1 base, J lost 8 bases, and 12 bases lay in between. There are 13 residues in the CDR3. The CDR3 reads CSARVREWDIQYF. As DNA, the CDR3 is TGCAGTGCTAGAGTCCGGGAATGGGACATTCAGTACTTC.

The chain links TRBV4-3 to TRBJ2-7; D is possibly TRBD1 (6 bases). The CDR3 is 13 amino acids. V lost 4 bases, J lost 3 bases, and 10 bases lay in between. Germline lookup yields CDR1 LGHNA and CDR2 YSLEER. The chain's CDR3 is CASSLGHNYEQYF. The CDR3 coding sequence is TGCGCCAGCAGCCTGGGACACAACTACGAGCAGTACTTC.

This clonotype was counted many times. The chain joins TRBV12-3 or TRBV12-4 to TRBJ2-7; 14 bases match TRBD2. The CDR3 is 18 amino acids. Losses at the gene ends were 4 bases for V and 0 bases for J; bases not matched to a gene: 8. The CDR3 region is CASSSRTSGRTSSYEQYF. CDR3 in DNA: TGTGCCAGCAGTTCTCGGACTAGCGGGAGGACCAGCTCCTACGAGCAGTACTTC.

The chain employs TRBV4-3 and TRBJ2-1; D call uncertain. V gave up 2 bases and J gave up 4 bases, with 15 bases separating them. This CDR3 is 16 amino acids long. Germline lookup yields CDR1 LGHNA and CDR2 YSLEER. CDR3 amino acids: CASSQQIRPPYNEQFF. As DNA, the CDR3 is TGCGCCAGCAGCCAACAAATTAGGCCTCCTTACAATGAGCAGTTCTTC.

The V gene is TRBV4-3, the J gene TRBJ2-7; the D is unclear. CDR1 and CDR2 (germline): LGHNA, YSLEER. This CDR3 spans 15 amino acids. Trimming pared 0 bases from V and 0 bases from J, leaving 9 bases between. CDR3 residues: CASSQDLNPSYEQYF. The CDR3 coding sequence is TGCGCCAGCAGCCAAGATCTTAATCCCTCCTACGAGCAGTACTTC.

The V gene is TRBV4-1, the J gene TRBJ2-5; weak D call: TRBD2 (6 bases). The germline V and J ends were trimmed by 4 bases and 5 bases, with 23 bases remaining between them. The CDR3 has 17 residues. In germline, CDR1 is MGHRA, CDR2 YSYEKL. The CDR3 DNA reads as TGCGCCAGCAGCCCCGACGCCCGGGGGACGGCCTGGGAGACCCAGTACTTC. Residues: CASSPDARGTAWETQYF.

Details on this clonotype: A junction boundary mismatches the germline segment, possibly from a read error. The chain links TRBV3-1 to TRBJ2-7, with 7 bases matching TRBD1. This CDR3 is built from 14 residues. CDR1 and CDR2 from the germline V gene are LGHDT and YNNKEL (reference sequence). The CDR3 sequence: CACSPDRVAYEQYF. The CDR3 nucleotides read TGTGCCTGCAGCCCTGACAGGGTTGCCTACGAGCAGTACTTC.

This clonotype was observed at least ten times. The chain employs TRBV6-1 and TRBJ2-1, with D tentatively TRBD2 (6 bases). Germline lookup yields CDR1 MNHNS and CDR2 SASEGT. The CDR3 sequence is 14 residues long. V dropped 3 bases and J dropped 4 bases, with 10 bases sitting between them. CDR3 sequence reads: CASSDAGPYNEQFF. The CDR3 region has the DNA TGTGCCAGCAGTGATGCGGGACCATACAATGAGCAGTTCTTC.

This clonotype showed up many times. This sequence joins TRBV29-1 and TRBJ1-2; D is ambiguous. V lost 1 base and J 1 base, leaving 10 bases between the germline ends. CDR1 is SQVTM, CDR2 ANQGSEA, per germline. The CDR3 covers 14 residues. CDR3 coding DNA: TGCAGCGTTGAAGTCTCAGGAATTAACTATGGCTACACCTTC. Amino acids: CSVEVSGINYGYTF.

The chain combines TRBV29-1 with TRBJ2-5; 9 bases align to TRBD2. The CDR3 length is 18 residues. Unmatched junction bases numbered 16, after V lost 0 bases and J lost 5 bases. The germline V gene has CDR1 SQVTM and CDR2 ANQGSEA. CDR3 amino acids: CSVEDTRLADFLSETQYF. CDR3 bases: TGCAGCGTTGAAGACACCAGACTAGCGGACTTTCTTTCGGAGACCCAGTACTTC.

The table lists this clonotype with many counts. The J gene is TRBJ1-2, the V gene TRBV2; TRBD1 might be the D (5 bases). The germline V gene encodes CDR1 SNHLY and CDR2 FYNNEI. This CDR3 comprises 15 residues. The V end was cut by 3 bases, the J end by 7 bases, with 18 bases between. DNA of the CDR3: TGTGCCAGCAGTGAGCGCGCCGGGACGGCGTTTGGCTACACCTTC. Amino acids: CASSERAGTAFGYTF.

There are a few counts of this clonotype. The chain uses TRBV7-8 and TRBJ1-1; possibly TRBD1 for D (5 bases). The ends were cut back, 5 bases at V and 1 base at J, with 14 bases in the middle. Per the germline V gene, CDR1 is SGHVS and CDR2 is FQNEAQ. CDR3 length: 15 amino acids. For the CDR3, the DNA is TGTGCCAGCAGCCGAGGGGCAACAAAGAACACTGAAGCTTTCTTT. Protein: CASSRGATKNTEAFF.

This clonotype appeared many times. V is TRBV28 and J is TRBJ2-2, with 9 bases lining up with TRBD1. Germline trimming cut 5 bases from V and 2 bases from J; bases unmatched to any gene: 6. The germline gives CDR1 MDHEN, CDR2 SYDVKM. The length of the CDR3 is 16 residues. The chain's CDR3 is CASSPRDRANTGELFF. The CDR3, as DNA: TGTGCCAGCAGTCCCCGGGACAGGGCAAACACCGGGGAGCTGTTTTTT. Looking up the rest from reference TRBV28 and TRBJ2-2 gives the full variable domain: DVKVTQSSRYLVKRTGEKVFLECVQDMDHENMFWYRQDPGLGLRLIYFSYDVKMKEKGDIPEGYSVSREKKERFSLILESASTNQTSMYLCASSPRDRANTGELFFGEGSRLTVL.

This clonotype was seen more than once but under ten times. This chain links TRBV24-1 with TRBJ1-1; 9 bases are shared with TRBD1. CDR3 length: 16 residues. CDR1 is KGHDR, CDR2 SFDVKD, per germline. V lost 5 bases and J lost 3; bases outside the gene matches: 9. In nucleotides, the CDR3 is TGTGCCACCAGTGCGGGGACAGGGTTATGGGACACTGAAGCTTTCTTT. Protein: CATSAGTGLWDTEAFF.